Listed below are T cell receptor beta chains from one sample, sequenced in a study of T cells in Graves' hyperthyroidism and ophthalmopathy. TCRdb passed the multiplex PCR reads through MiXCR, listing each CDR3 protein once. The table records about 290,000 distinct CDR3 sequences, roughly 13% of them present only once. The material sequenced was blood. These receptors were taken from a woman between 40 and 50 years old with Graves' hyperthyroidism. CDR3s include the opening cysteine and the closing phenylalanine or tryptophan. The D gene is left open where the match is weak. Clone size is given for some rows only: seen once, a few or many times, or a class if the clone is expanded.

>.|TRBJ2-7|many|TRBV16
CASSQPATEQYF
TGTGCCAGCAGCCAACCAGCCACCGAGCAGTACTTC
>TRBD1|TRBJ1-2|many|TRBV28
CASRTPGQKGYTF
TGTGCCAGCCGTACCCCGGGACAGAAAGGCTACACCTTC
>TRBD2|TRBJ2-3|many|TRBV9
CASSGLAALTDTQYF
TGTGCCAGCAGCGGACTAGCGGCCCTCACAGATACGCAGTATTTT
>.|TRBJ2-3|few|TRBV5-1
CASSPDYRDTQYF
TGCGCCAGCAGCCCGGACTACCGAGATACGCAGTATTTT
>TRBD2|TRBJ2-1|many|TRBV7-6
CASTLSGSAHNEQFF
TGTGCCAGCACCCTCAGCGGGAGTGCCCACAATGAGCAGTTCTTC
>.|TRBJ2-5|.|TRBV20-1
CSVGGGSSTQYF
TGCAGTGTAGGGGGTGGGAGTTCGACCCAGTACTTC
>.|TRBJ2-1|many|TRBV7-3
CASSLTQYNEQFF
TGTGCCAGCAGCTTAACACAGTACAATGAGCAGTTCTTC
>TRBD1|TRBJ1-2|many|TRBV30
CAWRPTGGKYYGYTF
TGTGCCTGGAGGCCCACAGGGGGGAAGTACTATGGCTACACCTTC
>TRBD2|TRBJ2-7|many|TRBV14
CASSQQQSPGLAAYEQYF
TGTGCCAGCAGCCAACAGCAATCGCCGGGACTAGCGGCTTACGAGCAGTACTTC
>TRBD2|TRBJ2-1|once|TRBV5-4
CASSLITSEGEQFF
TGTGCCAGCAGCTTGATCACTAGCGAGGGTGAGCAGTTCTTC